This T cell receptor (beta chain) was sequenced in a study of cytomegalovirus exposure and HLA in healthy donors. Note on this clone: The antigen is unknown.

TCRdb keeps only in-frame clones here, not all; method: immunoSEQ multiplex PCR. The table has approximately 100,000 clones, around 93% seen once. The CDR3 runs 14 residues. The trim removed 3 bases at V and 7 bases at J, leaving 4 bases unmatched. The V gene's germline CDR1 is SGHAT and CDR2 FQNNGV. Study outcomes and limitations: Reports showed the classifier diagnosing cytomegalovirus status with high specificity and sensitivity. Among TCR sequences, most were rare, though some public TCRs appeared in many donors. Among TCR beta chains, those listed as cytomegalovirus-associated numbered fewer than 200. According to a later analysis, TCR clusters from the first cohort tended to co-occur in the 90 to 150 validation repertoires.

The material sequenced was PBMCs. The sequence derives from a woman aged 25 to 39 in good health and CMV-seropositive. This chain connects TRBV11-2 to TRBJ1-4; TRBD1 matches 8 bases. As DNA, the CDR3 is TGTGCCAGCAGCTTGAGGACAGGGAGTGAAAAACTGTTTTTT. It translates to CASSLRTGSEKLFF.